These T cell receptor beta chains were read from a single sample in a study of cytomegalovirus exposure and HLA in healthy donors. Assay used: immunoSEQ multiplex PCR; TCRdb lists only in-frame clones, some missing. This table has about 140,000 clones, approximately 79% appearing once. Sequences were obtained from PBMCs. The receptors originated from a woman aged 25-40 years in good health and CMV-seronegative. Each CDR3 is given with its conserved first and last residue. Fields, in order: clone size, V gene, CDR3 length, D gene, J gene, CDR3 DNA, CDR3 protein. A D gene is named only where the DNA matches it firmly. The size of a clone is reported for some rows only, either as once, few or many, or as a class for expanded clones.

size: -; V: TRBV9; length: 15; D: -; J: TRBJ2-6; DNA: TGTGCCAGCAGCGTCCATGGGGCCGGGGCCAACGTCCTGACTTTC; CDR3: CASSVHGAGANVLTF
size: many; V: TRBV7-3; length: 13; D: TRBD1; J: TRBJ2-2; DNA: TGTGCCAGCAGCCCACAGGGGGCCGGGGAGCTGTTTTTT; CDR3: CASSPQGAGELFF
size: -; V: TRBV18; length: 12; D: -; J: TRBJ2-1; DNA: TGTGCCAGCTCACCAGAGGGCAATGAGCAGTTCTTC; CDR3: CASSPEGNEQFF
size: -; V: TRBV11-2; length: 15; D: -; J: TRBJ2-2; DNA: TGTGCCAGCAGCTTATCAGGGCCGAACACCGGGGAGCTGTTTTTT; CDR3: CASSLSGPNTGELFF
size: few; V: TRBV2; length: 14; D: TRBD1; J: TRBJ1-1; DNA: TGTGCCAGCAGGGACAGGGGGTTCGTTACTGAAGCTTTCTTT; CDR3: CASRDRGFVTEAFF
size: few; V: TRBV5-6; length: 15; D: -; J: TRBJ1-1; DNA: TGTGCCAGCAGCCCGCTCGGAGGGATGAACACTGAAGCTTTCTTT; CDR3: CASSPLGGMNTEAFF
size: -; V: TRBV27; length: 15; D: -; J: TRBJ1-2; DNA: TGTGCCAGCAGTTTTAATGCGGACCGGGGGTATGGCTACACCTTC; CDR3: CASSFNADRGYGYTF
size: -; V: TRBV9; length: 14; D: -; J: TRBJ1-3; DNA: TGTGCCAGCAGCGACAGGTCCTCTGGAAACACCATATATTTT; CDR3: CASSDRSSGNTIYF
size: -; V: TRBV4-3; length: 14; D: -; J: TRBJ1-1; DNA: TGCGCCAGCAGCCGAACGGGGATGAACACTGAAGCTTTCTTT; CDR3: CASSRTGMNTEAFF
size: -; V: TRBV19; length: 15; D: TRBD1; J: TRBJ1-1; DNA: TGTGCCAGTAGTATGCGGGGACAGGTATTCACTGAAGCTTTCTTT; CDR3: CASSMRGQVFTEAFF
size: -; V: TRBV6-4; length: 14; D: TRBD1; J: TRBJ2-1; DNA: TGTGCCAGCAACCAAGGGACAGGGAACAATGAGCAGTTCTTC; CDR3: CASNQGTGNNEQFF
size: -; V: TRBV28; length: 14; D: -; J: TRBJ2-5; DNA: TGTGCCAGCGCCCTCACTTCGTACCAAGAGACCCAGTACTTC; CDR3: CASALTSYQETQYF
size: -; V: TRBV27; length: 15; D: -; J: TRBJ1-6; DNA: TGTGCCAGCAGTTTGACCGGAGGTCAAAACTGGCCCCTCCACTTT; CDR3: CASSLTGGQNWPLHF
size: -; V: TRBV4-1; length: 12; D: TRBD2; J: TRBJ2-1; DNA: TGCGCCAGCAGCCAGGGGAGCGGGAGGGTGTTCTTC; CDR3: CASSQGSGRVFF
size: -; V: TRBV5-4; length: 14; D: TRBD1; J: TRBJ2-7; DNA: TGTGCCAGCAGCTTCGGGACAGGCGTCTACGAGCAGTACTTC; CDR3: CASSFGTGVYEQYF
size: -; V: TRBV2; length: 15; D: TRBD1; J: TRBJ2-3; DNA: TGTGCCAGCAGCGGACAGGGGGTGGTGGAAGATACGCAGTATTTT; CDR3: CASSGQGVVEDTQYF
size: -; V: TRBV5-4; length: 15; D: -; J: TRBJ2-1; DNA: TGTGCCAGCAGCTTAGGGCAGGGATTAAACAATGAGCAGTTCTTC; CDR3: CASSLGQGLNNEQFF
size: once; V: TRBV7-9; length: 14; D: -; J: TRBJ1-1; DNA: TGTGCCAGCAGCGCCGAGACAGCGAACACTGAAGCTTTCTTT; CDR3: CASSAETANTEAFF
size: -; V: TRBV13; length: 16; D: -; J: TRBJ2-5; DNA: TGTGCCAGCAGCTTTAGAGTCGGCGGGATCACGGAGACCCAGTACTTC; CDR3: CASSFRVGGITETQYF
size: -; V: TRBV30; length: 15; D: -; J: TRBJ2-3; DNA: TGTGCCTGGAGTTGGGACACACACTCTGGGGATACGCAGTATTTT; CDR3: CAWSWDTHSGDTQYF
size: -; V: TRBV11-1; length: 15; D: TRBD2; J: TRBJ2-1; DNA: TGTGCCAGCAGCTTGGCCCGGACTAGCAGATATGAGCAGTTCTTC; CDR3: CASSLARTSRYEQFF
size: -; V: TRBV9; length: 14; D: TRBD1; J: TRBJ1-6; DNA: TGTGCCAGCAGCGCAGGGGGCGCTGAGTCACCCCTCCACTTT; CDR3: CASSAGGAESPLHF
size: few; V: TRBV27; length: 15; D: TRBD1; J: TRBJ1-1; DNA: TGTGCCACCAGACTTCAACAGGGGGCTGGTACTGAAGCTTTCTTT; CDR3: CATRLQQGAGTEAFF